One sample yielded the 4 T cell receptor beta chains listed below, sequenced in a study of shared clonotypes between healthy human individuals. Clones were read by immunoSEQ multiplex PCR, and TCRdb kept only the in-frame ones, dropping some. The sample includes around 500,000 clones, 60% to 85% of them seen just once. Sample: PBMCs. The receptor set was obtained from a woman aged 40 to 50 in good health. Some clones in this sample may be carry-over from other donors' samples.

There are a few counts of this clone. The chain combines TRBV9 with TRBJ2-3; no firm D call. The CDR3 is 16 amino acids. Trimming took off 0 bases at V and 0 bases at J, with 11 bases between the two ends. Germline V gene sequence: CDR1 SGDLS, CDR2 YYNGEE. CDR3 in amino acids: CASSVESTSSTDTQYF. In DNA form, the CDR3 reads TGTGCCAGCAGCGTAGAGTCAACTTCTAGCACAGATACGCAGTATTTT.

This clone was observed once. CDR3 in DNA: TGTGCCAGCAGTGAAAGCCTCGACACCGGGGAGCTGTTTTTT. Residues: CASSESLDTGELFF. The chain carries TRBV6-1 and TRBJ2-2; D ambiguous. Germline values: CDR1 MNHNS, CDR2 SASEGT. This CDR3 contains 14 residues. V was shortened by 2 bases and J by 3 bases, with 7 bases between the two germline ends.

DNA for the CDR3: TGTGCCAGCGCTCTAACCTACGAGCAGTACTTC. Encoded protein: CASALTYEQYF. The chain is built from TRBV2 and TRBJ2-7, with no clear D. Trimming took 8 bases from V and 2 from J, leaving 7 bases between them. The germline V gene has CDR1 SNHLY and CDR2 FYNNEI. The CDR3 length is 11 residues.

This clone was recorded only once. CDR3 nucleotide sequence: TGTGCCATCAGTGGACAGAGGGGAGAGACCCAGTACTTC. Its translation: CAISGQRGETQYF. This chain uses TRBV10-3 with TRBJ2-5; either TRBD1 or TRBD2 may supply D (5 bases each). The CDR3 consists of 13 residues. Germline CDR1 is ENHRY and CDR2 is SYGVKD. V lost 4 bases and J 4 bases, leaving 10 bases between the germline ends.